The 22 T cell receptor beta chains below come from one sample, sequenced in a study of T cells in Graves' hyperthyroidism and ophthalmopathy (dated by TCRdb to between 2018 and 2021). Preparation of the library involved multiplex PCR. The reads were generated on an Illumina HiSeq 2000. The TCR beta CDR3 regions were amplified from the RNA transcripts. For the first round of RT-PCR on the TCR CDR3, the HTBI primer set was used together with the Qiagen OneStep RT-PCR kit. Using fastp at Q25 and MiXCR, TCRdb reprocessed the public reads and kept productive beta chains. Each entry is one CDR3 protein sequence, shown with its most common DNA and genes. For this sample there are hundreds of thousands of distinct CDR3 sequences; about 16% appear just once. In total, the top ten clones hold around 3.9% of the sample. Specimen: blood. The origin of the receptors is a woman in her twenties or thirties with Graves' hyperthyroidism.

This clonotype has at least ten counts. The genes are TRBV11-1 and TRBJ2-5, with a tentative D call TRBD1 (5 bases). Germline V gene lookup returns CDR1 SGHAT and CDR2 FQDESV (reference sequence). This CDR3 has 13 residues. Trimming removed 3 bases from V and 5 bases from J, with 10 bases in between. CDR3 coding DNA: TGTGCCAGCAGCTTGACGGCAGGGGAGACCCAGTACTTC. As protein: CASSLTAGETQYF.

The table lists this clonotype with many counts. The chain links TRBV27 to TRBJ2-3; the match to TRBD1 covers 7 bases. The CDR3 spans 16 residues. V shed 4 bases and J 0 bases; nucleotides not matched to a gene: 7. The V gene's germline CDR1 is MNHEY and CDR2 SMNVEV (reference sequence). The CDR3 is CASSYLGTASTDTQYF. The CDR3 DNA reads as TGTGCCAGCAGTTACCTCGGGACAGCTAGCACAGATACGCAGTATTTT.

As regards this clonotype: This clone may be a read error of a much larger clone one base away. This chain connects TRBV6-1 to TRBJ2-7; the D call may be TRBD1 or TRBD2 (5 bases each). The germline V gene has CDR1 MNHNS and CDR2 SASEGT. V was pared by 8 bases and J by 3 bases, with 17 bases between. The CDR3 covers 14 residues. The CDR3 loop is CASGTGRRYYEQYF. The CDR3 nucleotides are TGTGCCAGCGGGACGGGACGGCGTTACTACGAGCAGTACTTC.

The DNA of the CDR3 is TGTGCCAGCTCGAGCGGAGGGGAACAGGGTTCGGGCGAGCAGTACTTC. Encoded protein: CASSSGGEQGSGEQYF. The rearrangement uses TRBV18 and TRBJ2-7; either TRBD1 or TRBD2 may fit D (6 bases each). Trimming cost V 6 bases and J 6 bases, with 24 bases left between them. The CDR3 consists of 16 residues. Germline CDR1 reads KGHSH; CDR2 reads LQKENI.

In its sample, this clonotype was seen many times. V is TRBV2 and J is TRBJ2-1; tentative D call: TRBD2 (5 bases). The CDR3 extends over 15 amino acids. Trimming pared 1 base from V and 0 bases from J, leaving 7 bases between. Germline V gene data show CDR1 as SNHLY and CDR2 as FYNNEI. In DNA form, the CDR3 reads TGTGCCAGCAGTGAAGTGGGGAGCTCCTACAATGAGCAGTTCTTC. It codes for CASSEVGSSYNEQFF.

This clonotype was detected many times. V gene TRBV28 combines with J gene TRBJ1-2; possible D gene TRBD1, 5 bases. Germline V lookup: CDR1 MDHEN, CDR2 SYDVKM. The CDR3 is made up of 16 amino acids. V gave up 7 bases and J gave up 0 bases, with 18 bases separating them. The CDR3 loop is CASTPGRLGPNYGYTF. The CDR3 coding sequence is TGTGCCAGCACACCGGGACGGCTTGGCCCTAACTATGGCTACACCTTC.

The chain is built from TRBV24-1 and TRBJ1-1; 9 nucleotides line up with TRBD1. This CDR3 contains 15 residues. J lost 1 base, V lost 6 bases, and 5 bases had no gene match. Looked up from germline, CDR1 is KGHDR and CDR2 is SFDVKD. CDR3 sequence reads: CATSSGTGPNTEAFF. In DNA form, the CDR3 reads TGTGCCACCAGTTCCGGGACAGGGCCGAACACTGAAGCTTTCTTT.

This clonotype has at least ten counts. This chain uses TRBV6-6 with TRBJ2-1; D perhaps matches TRBD2 (5 bases). V gave up 2 bases and J gave up 5 bases, with 10 bases separating them. The CDR3 consists of 14 residues. CDR1 MNHNY and CDR2 SVGAGI come from the germline V gene (reference sequence). The CDR3 sequence: CASSYGGLNNEQFF. The CDR3 DNA reads as TGTGCCAGCAGTTACGGCGGGTTAAACAATGAGCAGTTCTTC.

The rearrangement uses TRBV28 and TRBJ2-1, with D perhaps being TRBD1 or TRBD2 (5 bases each). Trimming took off 5 bases at V and 10 bases at J, with 15 bases between the two ends. The CDR3 is made up of 13 amino acids. The germline V gene has CDR1 MDHEN and CDR2 SYDVKM. The CDR3 region is CASSPNTGAEQFF. The CDR3 DNA reads TGTGCCAGCAGTCCGAATACCGGGGCCGAGCAGTTCTTC.

The chain links TRBV3-1 to TRBJ2-7, with a tentative D call TRBD2 (6 bases). Per germline, CDR1 LGHDT and CDR2 YNNKEL (reference sequence). The CDR3 contains 17 residues. V dropped 0 bases and J dropped 2 bases, with 17 bases sitting between them. This CDR3 reads CASSQEFGGKNPYEQYF. The CDR3 nucleotides are TGTGCCAGCAGCCAAGAATTCGGCGGGAAGAACCCCTACGAGCAGTACTTC.

About this clonotype itself: With a much larger clone just one base away, this may be a read error. The chain uses TRBV12-3 or TRBV12-4 and TRBJ2-5; no firm D call. The CDR3 runs to 13 residues. In nucleotides, the CDR3 is TGTGCCAGCAGTTTATTGTATCAAGAGCCCCAGTACTTC. This translates into CASSLLYQEPQYF.

This clonotype was seen at least ten times. This chain connects TRBV2 to TRBJ1-2; TRBD1 aligns across 8 bases. V lost 11 bases to trimming and J lost 4 bases; unmatched junction nucleotides: 9. The CDR3 has 13 amino acids. Germline CDR1 and CDR2: SNHLY and FYNNEI. In DNA, the CDR3 is TGTGCCGGACGGACAGGGAGCGCCTATGGCTACACCTTC. Encoded protein: CAGRTGSAYGYTF.

At least ten counts were recorded for this clonotype. The J gene is TRBJ1-5, the V gene TRBV6-2 or TRBV6-3, with D possibly being TRBD1 (5 bases). CDR3 length equals 15 residues. Trimming cost V 7 bases and J 0 bases, with 13 bases left between them. CDR1 is MNHEY, CDR2 SVGEGT, per germline. CDR3 amino acids: CASNYQGSSNQPQHF. In DNA form, the CDR3 reads TGTGCCAGCAACTATCAGGGATCTAGCAATCAGCCCCAGCATTTT.

There are many counts of this clonotype. The chain recombines TRBV12-3 or TRBV12-4 with TRBJ2-1, with D possibly matching TRBD1 (5 bases). The CDR3 has 14 amino acids. V was trimmed by 3 bases and J by 4 bases, leaving 10 bases between them. CDR3 in DNA: TGTGCCAGCAGTTTTGGGGCAGCTTACAATGAGCAGTTCTTC. Protein product: CASSFGAAYNEQFF.

Many counts were recorded for this clonotype. A read error may produce the germline difference seen at one junction end. The chain is built from TRBV20-1 and TRBJ1-1; no clear D gene. The CDR3 totals 12 residues. Germline CDR1 reads DFQATT; CDR2 reads SNEGSKA (reference sequence). The chain's CDR3 is CSAGDGNTEAFF. As DNA, the CDR3 is TGCAGTGCTGGAGATGGGAACACTGAAGCTTTCTTT.

The chain employs TRBV5-1 and TRBJ2-7, with 8 nucleotides matching TRBD2. The CDR3 loop spans 13 amino acids. Trimming removed 2 bases from V and 6 bases from J; junction bases left unmatched: 4. Germline V gene sequence: CDR1 SGHRS, CDR2 YFSETQ. CDR3 in DNA: TGCGCCAGCAGCTTACCGGGAGGGAGCGAGCAGTACTTC. Protein sequence: CASSLPGGSEQYF.

This clonotype has a count of ten or more. The chain links TRBV30 to TRBJ2-1, with a tentative D call TRBD1 (6 bases). V gave up 2 bases and J gave up 8 bases, with 16 bases separating them. CDR1 and CDR2 (germline): GTSNPN, SVGIG (reference sequence). The CDR3 is 14 residues long. CDR3 coding DNA: TGTGCCTGGAGTTCAGGGGACGGTTGGGATGAGCAGTTCTTC. Translating gives CAWSSGDGWDEQFF.

This clonotype was counted a few times. The CDR3 loop is CASSLGVLPQREKLFF. DNA of the CDR3: TGCGCCAGCAGCTTGGGGGTCCTTCCCCAGAGGGAAAAACTGTTTTTT. This sequence joins TRBV5-1 and TRBJ1-4, with D uncertain. This CDR3 contains 16 residues. Germline assignment: CDR1 SGHRS and CDR2 YFSETQ. The V end lost 0 bases, the J end lost 8 bases, and 17 bases lay between the germline ends.

This clonotype was seen repeatedly, ten times or more. V usage is TRBV12-3 or TRBV12-4 and J usage is TRBJ2-1; D call uncertain. The CDR3 loop spans 17 amino acids. Trimming removed 1 base from V and 2 bases from J, with 15 bases in between. The CDR3 DNA is TGTGCCAGCAGTTTAGAATCCCGGACCGGCGCCTACAATGAGCAGTTCTTC. Translated, it gives CASSLESRTGAYNEQFF.

This chain joins TRBV14 and TRBJ2-1; 7 nucleotides match TRBD2. The CDR3 loop spans 15 amino acids. V was clipped by 3 bases and J by 10 bases; unmatched bases: 12. CDR1 and CDR2 (germline): SGHDN, FVKESK. The CDR3 loop reads CASSHGLVLVREQFF. CDR3 sequence (DNA): TGTGCCAGCAGCCACGGACTAGTATTGGTCAGGGAGCAGTTCTTC.

The table lists this clonotype with many counts. DNA of the CDR3: TGTGCCAGCAGCTCTCAGGGGCGAGGTAGCAATCAGCCCCAGCATTTT. Translated, it gives CASSSQGRGSNQPQHF. The chain links TRBV7-2 to TRBJ1-5; weak D call: TRBD1 (6 bases). Trimming left V 4 bases short and J 0 bases short, with 13 bases between. Germline V gene data show CDR1 as SGHTA and CDR2 as FQGNSA. The CDR3 length is 16 residues.

Many counts were recorded for this clonotype. The chain has TRBV20-1 and TRBJ2-3, with 7 bases identical to TRBD2. The junction had 9 bases not matched to a gene; V was cut back by 2 bases and J by 4 bases. The CDR3 extends over 15 amino acids. Germline CDR1 DFQATT, CDR2 SNEGSKA (reference sequence). The CDR3, as DNA: TGCAGTGCTAGAAGGGGCGGGAGTACGGCAGATACGCAGTATTTT. Residues: CSARRGGSTADTQYF.